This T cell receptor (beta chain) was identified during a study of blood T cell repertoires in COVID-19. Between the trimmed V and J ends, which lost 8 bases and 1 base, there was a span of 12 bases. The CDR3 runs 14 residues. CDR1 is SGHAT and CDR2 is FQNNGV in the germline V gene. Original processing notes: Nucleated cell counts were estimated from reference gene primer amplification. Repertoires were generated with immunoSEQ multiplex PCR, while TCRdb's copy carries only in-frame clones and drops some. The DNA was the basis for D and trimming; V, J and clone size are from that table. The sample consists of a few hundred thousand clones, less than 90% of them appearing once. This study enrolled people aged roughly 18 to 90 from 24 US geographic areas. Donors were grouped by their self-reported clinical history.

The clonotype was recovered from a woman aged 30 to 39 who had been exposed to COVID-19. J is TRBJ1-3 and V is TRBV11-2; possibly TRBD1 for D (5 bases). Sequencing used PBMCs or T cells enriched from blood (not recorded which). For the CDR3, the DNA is TGTGCCAGCGGATTAGGGACTTCTGGAAACACCATATATTTT. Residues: CASGLGTSGNTIYF.